Detailed here is one TCR beta chain. This sample stems from a study of blood T cell repertoires in COVID-19. Study background: The United States, Italy and Spain supplied acute and convalescent COVID-19 samples. T cells, B-cell-depleted T cells, or PBMCs supplied cDNA or gDNA.

The germline V gene encodes CDR1 LNHDA and CDR2 SQIVND (reference sequence). V lost 5 bases and J 6 bases, leaving 19 bases between the germline ends. The CDR3 spans 15 residues. Original processing notes: Nucleated cell counts were estimated from reference gene primer amplification. Measured with immunoSEQ multiplex PCR; TCRdb has only the in-frame clones, and not every one. V and J calls and clone size are as listed in that table; D and trimming were resolved from the DNA. The sample holds under 500,000 clones; approximately 90% are singletons and the top ten take about 4.3%. The clonotype originates from a woman in her 30s with acute or convalescent COVID-19. Sequencing was performed on peripheral blood. This chain uses TRBV19 with TRBJ1-2; D not certain. CDR3 amino acids: CASSPTWAKRDGYTF. The CDR3 bases are TGTGCCAGTAGTCCTACCTGGGCCAAACGAGATGGCTACACCTTC.